What follows is one T cell receptor (beta chain) and its context. Its recognized antigen is unknown. No quality values exist for individual bases; no much larger clone is one base distant. This sample was included in a study of blood T cell repertoires in COVID-19 (dated by TCRdb to about 2020). In terms of the full investigation: The collaborator samples originated in the United States, Italy and Spain and spanned the acute and convalescent phases of COVID-19. The material from the prospective study consisted of cDNA or gDNA derived from T cells, B-cell-depleted T cells, or PBMCs. Nearly every sample came with metadata listing a de-identified subject ID, COVID-19 status, age in years and sex. The samples were drawn from two sources: the first 160 participants of the ongoing ImmuneRACE study, and fewer than 1,500 subjects contributed by 6 global collaborators. The repertoires were made available in a free public database intended to serve as a resource for research on the immune response to SARS-CoV-2. HLA class I and class II types, where available, came from metadata supplied by the sample provider rather than from assay-based typing. Deeply sampled blood TCRbeta repertoires from subjects exposed to, actively infected with, or recovered from COVID-19 were included in the dataset.

The immunoSEQ Assay, a bias-controlled multiplex PCR, was used to amplify TCRbeta CDR3 regions from genomic DNA. Under the source paper's analysis protocol: Nucleated cell counts per sample were estimated from amplification of reference gene primers within the assay. Sequence reads were collapsed and filtered to measure the absolute abundance of every unique TCRbeta CDR3 rearrangement. Productive Simpson clonality was computed per sample as the square root of Simpson's diversity index over productive rearrangements. TCRdb re-hosts the immuneACCESS table, in-frame sequences only. Its copies lack some clones; in the studies checked, an unresolved V gene accounts for under half of them, and the cause for the rest is not known. The V and J calls and clone size are taken from that table; D and trimming were inferred from the DNA. Counted in this sample were about 120,000 clones; around 89% of them appeared once. The biggest ten clones account for 28% of the sample.

There are 14 amino acids in the CDR3, from cysteine to phenylalanine inclusive. Only the CDR3 region is kept as DNA, spanning 42 bases read in frame from base 1. Sequences LGHDT (CDR1) and YNNKEL (CDR2) are obtained from the germline V gene (reference sequence). The V and J ends are trimmed by 1 base and 4 bases, leaving 9 bases between them. Overall study results and their limits: Clinical and demographic metadata were provided uncurated, with the amount varying by source and participant.

Collaborating institutions collected whole blood in K2EDTA tubes following their own protocols. For TCRbeta analysis, collaborator samples were shipped as frozen whole blood, as isolated PBMCs, or as DNA extracted from either sample type. This receptor was identified in a man in his 70s with active or convalescent COVID-19. Material for sequencing was peripheral blood. Recombination joined TRBV3-1 (or the pseudogene TRBV3-2) with TRBJ2-3; the D segment could be TRBD1, given 5 matching bases. The DNA sequence is given as TGTGCCAGCAGCCAAGGGGGCGGAGCAGATACGCAGTATTTT. It codes for CASSQGGGADTQYF.